The 11 T cell receptor beta chains in this list originate from one sample, sequenced in a study of vaccination and CD4 T cells after COVID-19 (dated by TCRdb to about 2022). Their target antigens are unknown. Receptors were amplified or captured by PCR. Sequencing took place on an Illumina iSeq 100. TCR sequencing of DNA from cultured CD4+ T cells used the Oncomine TCR Beta short-read assay at the Johns Hopkins FTIC core. TCRdb reprocessing: public reads trimmed at Q25 with fastp, clones called with MiXCR, in-frame beta chains kept. Every CDR3 protein is listed once, alongside the most common genes and DNA of its rows. In this sample the table shows some 7,000 distinct CDR3 sequences, under 40% of which occur a single time. 29% of the sample goes to the ten largest clones. Reading the label with the study, this specimen's treatment or condition is: approximately 10-day PBMC culture with coronavirus spike peptide pools or control peptides (ViraFEST assay). CD4+ T cells from unexposed donors were collected before the COVID-19 pandemic (2011-2018).

Material: CD4+ T cells from blood, cultured in vitro. Every receptor here comes from a human donor in good health.

The chain is built from TRBV30 and TRBJ1-2; a possible D gene is TRBD1 (6 bases). CDR1 is GTSNPN, CDR2 SVGIG, per germline (reference sequence). Trimming took 7 bases from V and 8 from J, leaving 17 bases between them. The CDR3 consists of 12 residues. CDR3 nucleotides: TGTGCCTCAGGGGCAGGGGTTGGAGGCTACACCTTC. Residues: CASGAGVGGYTF.

The chain is built from TRBV19 and TRBJ1-1; tentatively, D is TRBD1 (5 bases). Germline loops: CDR1 LNHDA, CDR2 SQIVND (reference sequence). V lost 6 bases, J lost 2 bases, and 13 bases lay in between. CDR3 size: 14 residues. Here the CDR3 reads CASRSGTINTEAFF. The CDR3 bases are TGTGCCAGTAGATCAGGGACGATTAACACTGAAGCTTTCTTT.

V usage is TRBV12-3 or TRBV12-4 and J usage is TRBJ2-5; D unclear. The CDR3 contains 14 residues. Trimming removed 6 bases at V and 4 bases at J, with 15 bases between. CDR3 bases: TGTGCCAGCAGCCCCCCAACGAGATTAGAGACCCAGTACTTC. Translated: CASSPPTRLETQYF.

This clonotype was seen only a few times. The rearrangement uses TRBV6-1 and TRBJ1-2; D gene uncertain. Between the trimmed V and J ends, which lost 7 bases and 5 bases, there was a span of 17 bases. Per the germline V gene, CDR1 is MNHNS and CDR2 is SASEGT. CDR3 length equals 14 residues. The CDR3 region is CASTPRSPGYGYTF. CDR3 nucleotides: TGTGCCAGCACGCCACGGTCCCCGGGTTATGGCTACACCTTC.

This clonotype was observed a handful of times. The rearrangement uses TRBV10-3 and TRBJ1-5; D may be TRBD1 (5 bases). Deletions cut 8 bases from V and 5 bases from J, with 13 bases between. The germline gives CDR1 ENHRY, CDR2 SYGVKD. The CDR3 is made up of 13 amino acids. For the CDR3, the DNA is TGTGCCATCTCGGGGGACGCAGATCAGCCCCAGCATTTT. This translates into CAISGDADQPQHF.

This clonotype has more than one count but fewer than ten. The rearrangement links TRBV6-1 to TRBJ2-2; 11 bases map to TRBD2. V gave up 6 bases and J gave up 3 bases; unmatched junction bases: 3. The CDR3 contains 15 residues. The V gene's germline CDR1 is MNHNS and CDR2 SASEGT. The CDR3 coding sequence is TGTGCCAGCAGAAGACTAGCGGGATACACCGGGGAGCTGTTTTTT. It translates to CASRRLAGYTGELFF.

This chain uses TRBV20-1 with TRBJ2-3; 7 bases are a match to TRBD2. Germline CDR1 and CDR2: DFQATT and SNEGSKA (reference sequence). The CDR3 is 16 residues long. J was trimmed by 3 bases and V by 3 bases; bases with no gene match: 12. The CDR3 region is CSASSMRGIRTDTQYF. CDR3 bases: TGCAGTGCTAGTTCTATGCGGGGGATCCGGACAGATACGCAGTATTTT.

The rearrangement uses TRBV7-7 and TRBJ2-6; tentatively, D is TRBD1 or TRBD2 (5 bases each). The CDR3 has 16 residues. The V gene's germline CDR1 is SSHAT and CDR2 FNYEAQ (reference sequence). Trimming took 2 bases from V and 2 from J, leaving 10 bases between them. The CDR3: CASSLSTGPGANVLTF. As DNA, the CDR3 is TGTGCCAGCAGCTTAAGTACGGGGCCTGGGGCCAACGTCCTGACTTTC.

This clonotype has more than one count but fewer than ten. CDR3 sequence (DNA): TGTGCCAGCAGTTTACAGGGTTCCTACACTGAAGCTTTCTTT. Protein sequence: CASSLQGSYTEAFF. The chain has TRBV27 and TRBJ1-1; tentatively, D is TRBD1 (5 bases). The CDR3 is made up of 14 amino acids. Germline V lookup: CDR1 MNHEY, CDR2 SMNVEV (reference sequence). V was trimmed by 2 bases and J by 3 bases, leaving 10 bases between them.

This clonotype has more than one count but fewer than ten. The genes are TRBV7-2 and TRBJ2-1; no reliable D call. Germline CDR1 SGHTA, CDR2 FQGNSA. The V end was cut by 6 bases, the J end by 2 bases, with 8 bases between. The CDR3 spans 13 residues. CDR3 DNA sequence: TGTGCCAGCAGGGCGGACCCCTACAATGAGCAGTTCTTC. It yields the protein CASRADPYNEQFF.

The chain is built from TRBV6-1 and TRBJ2-7; the match to TRBD1 covers 10 bases. Trimming took 7 bases from V and 3 from J; bases not matched to a gene: 3. The CDR3 consists of 13 residues. CDR1 and CDR2 (germline): MNHNS, SASEGT. CDR3 residues: CASTRTGGYEQYF. The DNA of the CDR3 is TGTGCCAGCACACGGACAGGGGGCTACGAGCAGTACTTC.